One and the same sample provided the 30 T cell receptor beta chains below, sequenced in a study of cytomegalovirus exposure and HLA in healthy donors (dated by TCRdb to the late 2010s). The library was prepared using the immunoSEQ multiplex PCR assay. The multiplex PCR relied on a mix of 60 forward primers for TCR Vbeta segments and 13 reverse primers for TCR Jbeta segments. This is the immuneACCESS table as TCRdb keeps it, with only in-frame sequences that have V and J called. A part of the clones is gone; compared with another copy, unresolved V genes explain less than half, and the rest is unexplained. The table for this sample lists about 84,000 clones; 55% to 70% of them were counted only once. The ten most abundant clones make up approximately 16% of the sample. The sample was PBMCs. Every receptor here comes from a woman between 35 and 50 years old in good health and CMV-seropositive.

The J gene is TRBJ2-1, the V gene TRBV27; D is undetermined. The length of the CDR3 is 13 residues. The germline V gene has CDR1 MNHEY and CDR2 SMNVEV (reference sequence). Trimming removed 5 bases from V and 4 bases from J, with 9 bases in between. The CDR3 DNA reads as TGTGCCAGCAGTCCCCCCCCGTACAATGAGCAGTTCTTC. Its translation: CASSPPPYNEQFF.

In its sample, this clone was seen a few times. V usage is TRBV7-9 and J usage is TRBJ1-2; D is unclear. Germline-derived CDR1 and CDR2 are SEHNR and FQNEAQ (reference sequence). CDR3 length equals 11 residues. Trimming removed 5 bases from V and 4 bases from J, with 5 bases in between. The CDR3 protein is CASSPRYGYTF. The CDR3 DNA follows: TGTGCCAGCAGCCCCCGCTATGGCTACACCTTC.

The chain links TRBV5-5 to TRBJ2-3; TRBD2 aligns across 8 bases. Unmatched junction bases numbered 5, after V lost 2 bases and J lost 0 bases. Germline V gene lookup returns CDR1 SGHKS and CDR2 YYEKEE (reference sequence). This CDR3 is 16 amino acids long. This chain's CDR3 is CASSFLLAGSTDTQYF. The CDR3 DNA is TGTGCCAGCAGCTTTCTCTTAGCGGGGAGCACAGATACGCAGTATTTT.

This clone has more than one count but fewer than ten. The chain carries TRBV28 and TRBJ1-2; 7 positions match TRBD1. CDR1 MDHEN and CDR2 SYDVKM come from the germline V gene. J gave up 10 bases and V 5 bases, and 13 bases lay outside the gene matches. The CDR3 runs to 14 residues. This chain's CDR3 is CASSLGTVFSIYTF. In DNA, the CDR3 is TGTGCCAGCAGTCTTGGGACAGTTTTTTCGATCTACACCTTC.

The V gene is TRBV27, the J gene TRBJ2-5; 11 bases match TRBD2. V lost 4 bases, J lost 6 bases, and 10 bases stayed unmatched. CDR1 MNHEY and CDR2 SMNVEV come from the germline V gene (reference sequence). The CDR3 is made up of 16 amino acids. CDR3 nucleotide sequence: TGTGCCAGCAGTTCCCTGACTAGCGGGATCATGAAGACCCAGTACTTC. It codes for CASSSLTSGIMKTQYF.

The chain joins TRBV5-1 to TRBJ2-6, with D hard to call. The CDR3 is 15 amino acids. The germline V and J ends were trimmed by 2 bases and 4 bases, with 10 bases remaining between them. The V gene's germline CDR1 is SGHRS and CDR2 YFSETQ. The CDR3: CASSLLLAGANVLTF. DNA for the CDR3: TGCGCCAGCAGCTTATTACTTGCAGGGGCCAACGTCCTGACTTTC.

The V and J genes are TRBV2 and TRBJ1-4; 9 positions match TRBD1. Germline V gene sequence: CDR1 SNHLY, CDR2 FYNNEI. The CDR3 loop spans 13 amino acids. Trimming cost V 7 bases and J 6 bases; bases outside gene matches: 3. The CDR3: CASMGQGYEKLFF. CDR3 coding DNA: TGTGCCAGCATGGGACAGGGTTATGAAAAACTGTTTTTT.

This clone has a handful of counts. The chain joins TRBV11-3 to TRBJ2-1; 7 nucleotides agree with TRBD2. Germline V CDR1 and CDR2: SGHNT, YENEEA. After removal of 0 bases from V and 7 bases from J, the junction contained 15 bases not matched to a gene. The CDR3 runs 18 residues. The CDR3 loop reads CASSLDQGGSFSRNEQFF. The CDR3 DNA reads TGTGCCAGCAGCTTAGATCAGGGCGGGAGCTTCTCCCGAAATGAGCAGTTCTTC.

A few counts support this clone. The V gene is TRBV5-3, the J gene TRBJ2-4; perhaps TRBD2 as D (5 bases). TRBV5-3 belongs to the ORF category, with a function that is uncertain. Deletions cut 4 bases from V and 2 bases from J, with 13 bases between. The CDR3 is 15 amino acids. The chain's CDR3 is CARSERRPSKNIQYF. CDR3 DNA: TGTGCCAGAAGCGAACGGAGGCCTTCCAAAAACATTCAGTACTTC.

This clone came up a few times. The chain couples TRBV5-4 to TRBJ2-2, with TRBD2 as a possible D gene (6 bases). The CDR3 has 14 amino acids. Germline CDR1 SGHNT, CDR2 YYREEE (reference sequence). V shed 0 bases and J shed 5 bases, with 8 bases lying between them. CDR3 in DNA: TGTGCCAGCAGCTTGGGGGGGGAGACCGGGGAGCTGTTTTTT. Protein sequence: CASSLGGETGELFF.

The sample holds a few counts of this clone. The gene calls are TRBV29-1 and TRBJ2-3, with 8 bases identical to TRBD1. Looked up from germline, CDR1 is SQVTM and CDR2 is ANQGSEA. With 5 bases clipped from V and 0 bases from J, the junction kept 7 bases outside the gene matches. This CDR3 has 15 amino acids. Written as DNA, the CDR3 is TGCAGCGTTAAAAGGGGGACAGGCAGCACAGATACGCAGTATTTT. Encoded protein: CSVKRGTGSTDTQYF.

CDR3 amino acids: CASSLAGTSEGEQFF. The CDR3 DNA reads TGTGCCAGCAGCTTGGCCGGGACTAGCGAAGGTGAGCAGTTCTTC. The V call is TRBV7-2, the J call TRBJ2-1, with 10 bases matching TRBD2. Germline loops: CDR1 SGHTA, CDR2 FQGNSA. V trimming: 3 bases; J trimming: 9 bases; junction bases outside the gene matches: 8. The CDR3 is 15 amino acids. The whole variable domain, filled in from reference TRBV7-2 and TRBJ2-1, reads GAGVSQSPSNKVTEKGKDVELRCDPISGHTALYWYRQSLGQGLEFLIYFQGNSAPDKSGLPSDRFSAERTGGSVSTLTIQRTQQEDSAVYLCASSLAGTSEGEQFFGPGTRLTVL.

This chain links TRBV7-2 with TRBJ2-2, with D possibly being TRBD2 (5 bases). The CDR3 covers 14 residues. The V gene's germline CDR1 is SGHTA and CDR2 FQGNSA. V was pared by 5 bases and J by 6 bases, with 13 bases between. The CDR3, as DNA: TGTGCCAGCAGCCCGGGGAGTCAGTCCGGGGAGCTGTTTTTT. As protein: CASSPGSQSGELFF.

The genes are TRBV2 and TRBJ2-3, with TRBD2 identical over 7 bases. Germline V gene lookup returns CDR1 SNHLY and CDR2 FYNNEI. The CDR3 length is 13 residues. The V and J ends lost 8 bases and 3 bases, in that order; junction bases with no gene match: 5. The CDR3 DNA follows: TGTGCCAGCGGACTAGAATTTACAGATACGCAGTATTTT. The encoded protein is CASGLEFTDTQYF.

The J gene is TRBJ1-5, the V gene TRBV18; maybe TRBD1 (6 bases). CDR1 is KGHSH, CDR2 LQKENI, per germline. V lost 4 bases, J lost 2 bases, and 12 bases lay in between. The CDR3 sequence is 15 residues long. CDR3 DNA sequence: TGTGCCAGCTCACGGACAGCCTGGGGCAATCAGCCCCAGCATTTT. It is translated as CASSRTAWGNQPQHF.

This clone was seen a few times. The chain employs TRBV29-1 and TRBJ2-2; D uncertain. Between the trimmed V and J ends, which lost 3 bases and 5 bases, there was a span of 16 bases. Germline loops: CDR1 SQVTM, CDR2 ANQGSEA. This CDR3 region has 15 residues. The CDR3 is CSVELGPTGTGELFF. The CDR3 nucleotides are TGCAGCGTTGAGTTGGGTCCCACCGGGACCGGGGAGCTGTTTTTT.

The CDR3 loop is CASSGQEEQYF. The CDR3 DNA follows: TGTGCCAGCTCGGGACAGGAAGAGCAGTACTTC. The chain couples TRBV28 to TRBJ2-7; 8 nucleotides line up with TRBD1. V trimming: 8 bases; J trimming: 7 bases; junction bases outside the gene matches: 4. CDR1 is MDHEN, CDR2 SYDVKM, per germline. The CDR3 covers 11 residues.

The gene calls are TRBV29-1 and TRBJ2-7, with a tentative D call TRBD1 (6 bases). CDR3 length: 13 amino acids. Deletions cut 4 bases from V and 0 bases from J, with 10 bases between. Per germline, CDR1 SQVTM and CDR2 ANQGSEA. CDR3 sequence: CSVVDRSSYEQYF. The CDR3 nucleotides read TGCAGCGTTGTGGACAGAAGCTCCTACGAGCAGTACTTC.

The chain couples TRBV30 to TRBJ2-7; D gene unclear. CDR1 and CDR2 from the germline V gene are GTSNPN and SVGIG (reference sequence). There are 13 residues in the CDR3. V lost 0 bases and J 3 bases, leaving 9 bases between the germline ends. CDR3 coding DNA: TGTGCCTGGAGTGTAATGGGCCACTACGAGCAGTACTTC. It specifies CAWSVMGHYEQYF. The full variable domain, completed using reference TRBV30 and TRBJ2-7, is SQTIHQWPATLVQPVGSPLSLECTVEGTSNPNLYWYRQAAGRGLQLLFYSVGIGQISSEVPQNLSASRPQDRQFILSSKKLLLSDSGFYLCAWSVMGHYEQYFGPGTRLTVT.

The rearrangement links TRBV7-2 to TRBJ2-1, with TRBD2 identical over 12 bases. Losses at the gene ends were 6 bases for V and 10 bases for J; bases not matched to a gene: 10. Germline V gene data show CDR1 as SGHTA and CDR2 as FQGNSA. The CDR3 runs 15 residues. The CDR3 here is CASRPWTSGTGEQFF. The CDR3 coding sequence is TGTGCCAGCAGACCCTGGACTAGCGGGACAGGAGAGCAGTTCTTC.

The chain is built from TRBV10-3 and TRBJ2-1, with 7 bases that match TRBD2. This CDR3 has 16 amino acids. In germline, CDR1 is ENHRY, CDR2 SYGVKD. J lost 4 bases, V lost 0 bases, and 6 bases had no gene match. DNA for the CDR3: TGTGCCATCAGTGAGTCTCCAGGCGGGAGTTACAATGAGCAGTTCTTC. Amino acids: CAISESPGGSYNEQFF.

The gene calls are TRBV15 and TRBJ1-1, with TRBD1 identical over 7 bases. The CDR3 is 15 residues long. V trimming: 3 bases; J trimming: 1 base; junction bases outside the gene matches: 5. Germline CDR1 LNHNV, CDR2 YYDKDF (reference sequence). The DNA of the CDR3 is TGTGCCACCAGCAGGGGCGGGACAGCGAACACTGAAGCTTTCTTT. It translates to CATSRGGTANTEAFF.

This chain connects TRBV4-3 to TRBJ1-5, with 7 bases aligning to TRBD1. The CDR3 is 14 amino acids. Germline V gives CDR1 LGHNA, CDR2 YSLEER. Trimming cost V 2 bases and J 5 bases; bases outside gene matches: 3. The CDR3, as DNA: TGCGCCAGCAGCCAAACAGGGGCCCATCAGCCCCAGCATTTT. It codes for CASSQTGAHQPQHF.

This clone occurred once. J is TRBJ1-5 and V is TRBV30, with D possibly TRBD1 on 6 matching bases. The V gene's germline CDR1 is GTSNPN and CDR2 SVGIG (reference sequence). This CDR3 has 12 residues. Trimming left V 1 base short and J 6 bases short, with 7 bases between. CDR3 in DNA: TGTGCCTGGAGTGGAGGGGGTCAGCCCCAGCATTTT. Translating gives CAWSGGGQPQHF.

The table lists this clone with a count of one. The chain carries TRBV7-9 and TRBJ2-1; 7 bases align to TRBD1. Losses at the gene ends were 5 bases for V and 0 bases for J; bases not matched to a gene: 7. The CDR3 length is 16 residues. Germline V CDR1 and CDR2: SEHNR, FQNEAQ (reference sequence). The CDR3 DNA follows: TGTGCCAGCAGCCTCGAACAGGGGAGCTCCTACAATGAGCAGTTCTTC. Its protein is CASSLEQGSSYNEQFF.

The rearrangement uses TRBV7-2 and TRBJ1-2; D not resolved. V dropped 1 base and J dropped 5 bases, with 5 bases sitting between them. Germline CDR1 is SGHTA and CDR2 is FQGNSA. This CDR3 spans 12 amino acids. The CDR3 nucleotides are TGTGCCAGCAGCTTAGTTTCATATGGCTACACCTTC. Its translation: CASSLVSYGYTF.

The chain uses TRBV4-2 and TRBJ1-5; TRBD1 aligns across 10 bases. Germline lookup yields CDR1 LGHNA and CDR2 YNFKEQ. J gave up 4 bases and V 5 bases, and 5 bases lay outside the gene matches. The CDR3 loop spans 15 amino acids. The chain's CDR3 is CASSGQGDLNQPQHF. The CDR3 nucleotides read TGTGCCAGCAGCGGACAGGGGGATCTGAATCAGCCCCAGCATTTT.

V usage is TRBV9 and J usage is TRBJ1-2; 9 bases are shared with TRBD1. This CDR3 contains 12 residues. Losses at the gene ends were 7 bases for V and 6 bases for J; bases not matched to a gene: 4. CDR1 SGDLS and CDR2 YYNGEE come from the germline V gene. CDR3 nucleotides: TGTGCCAGCGGAGGACAGGGGCATGGCTACACCTTC. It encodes CASGGQGHGYTF.

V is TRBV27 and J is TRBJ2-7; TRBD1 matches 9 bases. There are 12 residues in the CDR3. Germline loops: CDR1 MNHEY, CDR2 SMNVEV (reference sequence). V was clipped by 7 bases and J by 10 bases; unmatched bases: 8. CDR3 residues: CASTPGTGPQYF. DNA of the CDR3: TGTGCCAGCACCCCGGGGACAGGGCCCCAGTACTTC.

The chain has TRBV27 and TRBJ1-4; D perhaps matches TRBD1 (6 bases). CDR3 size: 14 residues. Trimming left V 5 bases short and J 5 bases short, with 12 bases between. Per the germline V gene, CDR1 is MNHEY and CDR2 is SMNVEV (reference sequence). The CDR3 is CASSPDRPNEKLFF. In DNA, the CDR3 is TGTGCCAGCAGTCCGGACAGACCCAATGAAAAACTGTTTTTT. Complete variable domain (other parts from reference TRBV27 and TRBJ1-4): EAQVTQNPRYLITVTGKKLTVTCSQNMNHEYMSWYRQDPGLGLRQIYYSMNVEVTDKGDVPEGYKVSRKEKRNFPLILESPSPNQTSLYFCASSPDRPNEKLFFGSGTQLSVL.